A single sample is the source of the 7 T cell receptor beta chains below, sequenced in a study of blood T cell repertoires in COVID-19. Method: immunoSEQ multiplex PCR; TCRdb's copy keeps in-frame clones and lacks some. The sample lists a few hundred thousand clones; roughly 90% were seen once. Sequencing used PBMCs or T cells enriched from blood (not recorded which). All receptors derive from a man in his thirties or forties who had been exposed to COVID-19.

This chain connects TRBV6-5 to TRBJ2-2, with TRBD2 identical over 8 bases. This CDR3 has 16 residues. CDR1 is MNHEY, CDR2 SVGAGI, per germline. J was trimmed by 7 bases and V by 4 bases; bases with no gene match: 11. The CDR3 loop reads CASSFPGLAPDGELFF. DNA for the CDR3: TGTGCCAGCAGTTTCCCCGGACTAGCCCCCGACGGGGAGCTGTTTTTT.

This chain joins TRBV20-1 and TRBJ2-3, with D perhaps matching TRBD2 (7 bases). The CDR3 loop spans 18 amino acids. Deletions cut 3 bases from V and 0 bases from J, with 22 bases between. Germline V gene data show CDR1 as DFQATT and CDR2 as SNEGSKA (reference sequence). The CDR3 sequence is CSASPPGGGPTSTDTQYF. The CDR3 nucleotides are TGCAGTGCTAGTCCCCCTGGGGGGGGGCCCACTAGCACAGATACGCAGTATTTT.

The V and J genes are TRBV11-2 and TRBJ2-1, with D possibly being TRBD2 (7 bases). V lost 6 bases, J lost 7 bases, and 16 bases lay in between. This CDR3 is built from 14 residues. Germline CDR1 reads SGHAT; CDR2 reads FQNNGV. The CDR3, as DNA: TGTGCCAGCAGTGGGGGGGGGCCAGTGAATGAGCAGTTCTTC. This gives the protein CASSGGGPVNEQFF.

The CDR3 protein is CASRGTGNEQYF. Written as DNA, the CDR3 is TGCGCCAGCAGGGGGACAGGGAACGAGCAGTACTTC. The chain carries TRBV4-1 and TRBJ2-7; TRBD1 agrees at 9 bases. This CDR3 has 12 amino acids. The germline V gene has CDR1 MGHRA and CDR2 YSYEKL. The junction had 2 bases not matched to a gene; V was cut back by 6 bases and J by 5 bases.

This clone showed up just once. V usage is TRBV6-5 and J usage is TRBJ2-1; 7 bases agree with TRBD2. V shed 2 bases, J shed 4 bases, and the junction held 8 bases outside the gene matches. Germline CDR1 and CDR2: MNHEY and SVGAGI. The CDR3 length is 16 residues. Here the CDR3 DNA reads TGTGCCAGCAGTTACCCTCGGGGTAGCGGGTACAATGAGCAGTTCTTC. Encoded protein: CASSYPRGSGYNEQFF.

This chain uses TRBV5-8 with TRBJ2-7, with D unclear. The CDR3 has 11 residues. Trimming left V 5 bases short and J 3 bases short, with 6 bases between. Germline-derived CDR1 and CDR2 are SGHTS and YDEGEE. The CDR3, as DNA: TGTGCCAGCAGACGGTACTACGAGCAGTACTTC. Its protein is CASRRYYEQYF.

The gene calls are TRBV3-1 (or the pseudogene TRBV3-2) and TRBJ1-6; no clear D gene. From germline, CDR1 is LGHDT and CDR2 YNNKEL (reference sequence). The CDR3 has 15 amino acids. The V end lost 4 bases, the J end lost 5 bases, and 12 bases lay between the germline ends. CDR3 sequence: CASSPEALNNSPLHF. The CDR3 DNA reads as TGTGCCAGCAGCCCTGAGGCCCTAAATAATTCACCCCTCCACTTT.